Described below is a single TCR beta chain sequence and its context. This sample is drawn from a study of Ad26.COV2.S vaccination and SARS-CoV-2 variants. On the study more broadly: It was the COV1001 Ad26.COV2.S trial arm that included the donor.

Treatment in this sample: roughly 20 received Ad26.COV2.S at low or high dose, single or two shots; several received placebo; per-sample allocation not given. Sampling was performed 63 days after the first vaccine or placebo injection. Repertoires were generated with immunoSEQ multiplex PCR, while TCRdb's copy carries only in-frame clones and drops some. The sample shows some 340,000 clones, 85% of them seen only once. CDR3 length equals 16 residues. Trimming took off 2 bases at V and 3 bases at J, with 14 bases between the two ends. Germline loops: CDR1 SGHVS, CDR2 FNYEAQ. This clonotype was obtained from a person aged 18-65 years who received the Ad26.COV2.S COVID-19 vaccine or a placebo. The sample in question was peripheral blood, obtained in a trial of Ad26.COV2.S vaccine versus placebo. The V gene is TRBV7-6, the J gene TRBJ2-1; D is possibly TRBD1 (8 bases). CDR3 nucleotide sequence: TGTGCCAGCAGCTTATCACAGGGGGGGATCTACAATGAGCAGTTCTTC. Protein product: CASSLSQGGIYNEQFF.